The 26 T cell receptor beta chains in this list originate from one sample, sequenced in a study of cytomegalovirus exposure and HLA in healthy donors. The PCR employed 60 Vbeta primers together with 13 Jbeta primers. Clones were read by immunoSEQ multiplex PCR, and TCRdb kept only the in-frame ones, dropping some. The sample has some 130,000 clones; around four fifths are singletons. The sequenced sample consisted of PBMCs. Every receptor here comes from a human donor in good health.

This sequence joins TRBV6-1 and TRBJ2-3; TRBD2 is a possible D gene (6 bases). The CDR3 has 13 residues. CDR1 MNHNS and CDR2 SASEGT come from the germline V gene. Between the trimmed V and J ends, which lost 10 bases and 6 bases, there was a span of 17 bases. CDR3 amino acids: CATSGTGDDTQYF. The DNA of the CDR3 is TGTGCCACCTCCGGGACTGGAGACGATACGCAGTATTTT.

The V call is TRBV4-2, the J call TRBJ2-5; a possible D gene is TRBD2 (5 bases). From germline, CDR1 is LGHNA and CDR2 YNFKEQ. The CDR3 loop spans 15 amino acids. V was pared by 4 bases and J by 1 base, with 13 bases between. The CDR3 nucleotides read TGTGCCAGCAGCCCTGTACTAGGCCTCCAAGAGACCCAGTACTTC. This sequence encodes CASSPVLGLQETQYF.

This chain links TRBV19 with TRBJ2-7; 8 bases are a match to TRBD2. The J segment lost 2 bases and the V segment lost 4 bases, leaving 10 bases of the junction unmatched. CDR3 length equals 16 residues. Germline V gene lookup returns CDR1 LNHDA and CDR2 SQIVND (reference sequence). The CDR3 sequence is CASSTVSGVFTYEQYF. CDR3 sequence (DNA): TGTGCCAGTAGTACCGTTAGCGGGGTCTTTACCTACGAGCAGTACTTC. Looking up the rest from reference TRBV19 and TRBJ2-7 gives the full variable domain: DGGITQSPKYLFRKEGQNVTLSCEQNLNHDAMYWYRQDPGQGLRLIYYSQIVNDFQKGDIAEGYSVSREKKESFPLTVTSAQKNPTAFYLCASSTVSGVFTYEQYFGPGTRLTVT.

The V and J genes are TRBV5-4 and TRBJ2-3, with D uncertain. CDR1 and CDR2 from the germline V gene are SGHNT and YYREEE (reference sequence). The V end was cut by 0 bases, the J end by 3 bases, with 8 bases between. The CDR3 has 14 residues. This CDR3 reads CASSLVPTTDTQYF. CDR3 DNA sequence: TGTGCCAGCAGCTTGGTGCCGACTACAGATACGCAGTATTTT. The entire variable domain, with the rest obtained from reference TRBV5-4 and TRBJ2-3, is as follows: ETGVTQSPTHLIKTRGQQVTLRCSSQSGHNTVSWYQQALGQGPQFIFQYYREEENGRGNFPPRFSGLQFPNYSSELNVNALELDDSALYLCASSLVPTTDTQYFGPGTRLTVL.

The chain employs TRBV2 and TRBJ2-1, with 7 bases fitting TRBD1. V was pared by 11 bases and J by 9 bases, with 13 bases of the junction left unmatched. The CDR3 is 13 residues long. Looked up from germline, CDR1 is SNHLY and CDR2 is FYNNEI. The CDR3 loop is CAADRRLTGEQFF. CDR3 sequence (DNA): TGTGCCGCGGACAGGAGGCTAACGGGTGAGCAGTTCTTC.

The chain is built from TRBV7-9 and TRBJ2-2, with D hard to call. The ends were cut back, 1 base at V and 1 base at J, with 4 bases in the middle. Germline V gene lookup returns CDR1 SEHNR and CDR2 FQNEAQ (reference sequence). The length of the CDR3 is 14 residues. CDR3 coding DNA: TGTGCCAGCAGCTTAGGGAGGAACACCGGGGAGCTGTTTTTT. It specifies CASSLGRNTGELFF.

The chain carries TRBV19 and TRBJ2-5; maybe TRBD2 (6 bases). CDR3 length: 14 residues. The germline V gene has CDR1 LNHDA and CDR2 SQIVND (reference sequence). Trimming removed 8 bases at V and 1 base at J, with 14 bases between. The CDR3 is CASSYRDFQETQYF. The CDR3 coding sequence is TGTGCCAGTTCTTATCGGGACTTCCAAGAGACCCAGTACTTC.

This rearrangement joins TRBV28 to TRBJ1-2, with 7 positions matching TRBD1. The CDR3 runs 14 residues. The V and J ends lost 4 bases and 1 base, in that order; junction bases with no gene match: 3. Germline CDR1 MDHEN, CDR2 SYDVKM. The CDR3 loop is CASSSRQGNYGYTF. The CDR3, as DNA: TGTGCCAGCAGTTCTAGACAGGGTAACTATGGCTACACCTTC.

V is TRBV29-1 and J is TRBJ2-1, with TRBD1 matching over 9 bases. Germline V gene data show CDR1 as SQVTM and CDR2 as ANQGSEA. The CDR3 contains 11 residues. V trimming: 3 bases; J trimming: 12 bases; junction bases outside the gene matches: 3. The CDR3 DNA follows: TGCAGCGTTGACCAGGGACAGGGGCAGTTCTTC. It is translated as CSVDQGQGQFF.

The rearrangement joins TRBV28 to TRBJ2-5; TRBD2 might be the D (6 bases). With 4 bases removed from V and 4 bases from J, the gap between germline ends came to 16 bases. The length of the CDR3 is 15 residues. Germline V gives CDR1 MDHEN, CDR2 SYDVKM. CDR3 DNA: TGTGCCAGCAGTTACCCGGGACTCAGGAGAGAGACCCAGTACTTC. This gives the protein CASSYPGLRRETQYF. Full variable domain (rest looked up from reference TRBV28 and TRBJ2-5): DVKVTQSSRYLVKRTGEKVFLECVQDMDHENMFWYRQDPGLGLRLIYFSYDVKMKEKGDIPEGYSVSREKKERFSLILESASTNQTSMYLCASSYPGLRRETQYFGPGTRLLVL.

The chain couples TRBV9 to TRBJ2-3; 11 bases fit TRBD2. V lost 0 bases, J lost 6 bases, and 3 bases stayed unmatched. The CDR3 runs 15 residues. CDR1 and CDR2 (germline): SGDLS, YYNGEE. The CDR3 DNA sequence: TGTGCCAGCAGCGTAGCTCCTAGCGGGGGGGATACGCAGTATTTT. Translated, it gives CASSVAPSGGDTQYF. Full variable domain (outside the CDR3, taken from reference TRBV9 and TRBJ2-3): DSGVTQTPKHLITATGQRVTLRCSPRSGDLSVYWYQQSLDQGLQFLIQYYNGEERAKGNILERFSAQQFPDLHSELNLSSLELGDSALYFCASSVAPSGGDTQYFGPGTRLTVL.

Regarding this clone: This sample also contains other DNA sequences that code for the same CDR3. The chain combines TRBV4-1 with TRBJ2-7; D not certain. Germline-derived CDR1 and CDR2 are MGHRA and YSYEKL. This CDR3 comprises 14 residues. The germline V and J ends were trimmed by 0 bases and 4 bases, with 10 bases remaining between them. CDR3 protein: CASSQDGPEYEQYF. CDR3 in DNA: TGCGCCAGCAGCCAAGATGGGCCCGAGTACGAGCAGTACTTC.

The V gene is TRBV6-5, the J gene TRBJ1-5; 9 positions match TRBD1. This CDR3 is built from 15 residues. With V trimmed by 6 bases and J by 6 bases, 9 bases remained unmatched. Germline V gene data show CDR1 as MNHEY and CDR2 as SVGAGI. In DNA form, the CDR3 reads TGTGCCAGCAGAGCGGCCGGGACAGGGAGTCAGCCCCAGCATTTT. Encoded protein: CASRAAGTGSQPQHF.

The rearrangement joins TRBV5-1 to TRBJ1-2, with 8 bases matching TRBD1. Looked up from germline, CDR1 is SGHRS and CDR2 is YFSETQ. The CDR3 sequence is 15 residues long. Losses at the gene ends were 4 bases for V and 0 bases for J; bases not matched to a gene: 5. CDR3 nucleotides: TGCGCCAGCAGCGCGTTACAGGGGGCTAACTATGGCTACACCTTC. It encodes CASSALQGANYGYTF.

The chain employs TRBV5-1 and TRBJ2-5; 10 positions agree with TRBD2. CDR1 is SGHRS and CDR2 is YFSETQ in the germline V gene. Trimming took 1 base from V and 1 from J; bases not matched to a gene: 1. The CDR3 loop spans 15 amino acids. The CDR3 reads CASSLLAGGQETQYF. In DNA, the CDR3 is TGCGCCAGCAGCTTGTTAGCGGGGGGCCAAGAGACCCAGTACTTC.

The chain uses TRBV9 and TRBJ2-3; D call uncertain. The CDR3 loop spans 15 amino acids. Trimming stripped 1 base from V and 0 bases from J, with 9 bases between. Germline V gene lookup returns CDR1 SGDLS and CDR2 YYNGEE. The CDR3 coding sequence is TGTGCCAGCAGCGTACAGTCCCCTAGCACAGATACGCAGTATTTT. It encodes CASSVQSPSTDTQYF.

The chain joins TRBV25-1 to TRBJ2-1, with TRBD2 identical over 7 bases. With V trimmed by 3 bases and J by 2 bases, 7 bases remained unmatched. CDR1 and CDR2 from the germline V gene are MGHDK and SYGVNS. The CDR3 runs to 16 residues. The CDR3 nucleotides read TGTGCCAGCAGTGACACTGGGGCGGGGGCCTACAATGAGCAGTTCTTC. Encoded protein: CASSDTGAGAYNEQFF.

The chain uses TRBV4-1 and TRBJ1-3; no clear D gene. V was shortened by 0 bases and J by 7 bases, with 10 bases between the two germline ends. Germline CDR1 and CDR2: MGHRA and YSYEKL. The CDR3 has 14 residues. CDR3 amino acids: CASSQESERNTIYF. The CDR3 DNA is TGCGCCAGCAGCCAAGAATCCGAACGGAACACCATATATTTT.

This chain connects TRBV4-1 to TRBJ2-1, with 9 nucleotides matching TRBD1. With 5 bases clipped from V and 5 bases from J, the junction kept 4 bases outside the gene matches. The germline CDR1 and CDR2 sequences are MGHRA and YSYEKL. This CDR3 has 14 amino acids. The CDR3 here is CASSGQGMNNEQFF. CDR3 nucleotides: TGCGCCAGCAGCGGACAGGGGATGAACAATGAGCAGTTCTTC.

This sequence joins TRBV6-5 and TRBJ1-1; TRBD1 is a possible D gene (6 bases). The CDR3 runs to 11 residues. Germline lookup yields CDR1 MNHEY and CDR2 SVGAGI. Trimming removed 7 bases at V and 12 bases at J, with 15 bases between. CDR3: CASKMGARTFF. The CDR3 nucleotides read TGTGCCAGCAAAATGGGGGCGAGGACTTTCTTT.

This sequence joins TRBV14 and TRBJ2-5, with 7 bases that match TRBD2. Looked up from germline, CDR1 is SGHDN and CDR2 is FVKESK. The CDR3 is 15 residues long. The junction had 10 bases not matched to a gene; V was cut back by 4 bases and J by 5 bases. Here the CDR3 reads CASSLSGTWGETQYF. In DNA form, the CDR3 reads TGTGCCAGCAGCCTCAGCGGGACTTGGGGCGAGACCCAGTACTTC.

This clone occurred once. V usage is TRBV5-1 and J usage is TRBJ1-3; 9 bases match TRBD1. Germline assignment: CDR1 SGHRS and CDR2 YFSETQ. The V segment lost 4 bases and the J segment 0 bases; nucleotides outside the gene matches: 8. This CDR3 contains 17 residues. The CDR3 here is CASSTGTGPISGNTIYF. DNA for the CDR3: TGCGCCAGCAGCACTGGGACAGGGCCCATCTCTGGAAACACCATATATTTT.

The chain recombines TRBV7-6 with TRBJ1-2; TRBD1 agrees at 7 bases. Germline V gives CDR1 SGHVS, CDR2 FNYEAQ. The V segment lost 3 bases and the J segment 7 bases; nucleotides outside the gene matches: 8. The CDR3 sequence is 14 residues long. The CDR3 bases are TGTGCCAGCAGCTTTGAAGGGGGCGTAGGTGGCTACACCTTC. The encoded protein is CASSFEGGVGGYTF.

The CDR3 here is CASSQDAGGAGRGETQYF. CDR3 sequence (DNA): TGTGCCAGCAGCCAAGATGCCGGGGGGGCCGGTAGAGGAGAGACCCAGTACTTC. The chain is built from TRBV4-2 and TRBJ2-5; 8 bases align to TRBD2. Losses at the gene ends were 0 bases for V and 4 bases for J; bases not matched to a gene: 13. This CDR3 spans 18 amino acids. CDR1 and CDR2 from the germline V gene are LGHNA and YNFKEQ.

The chain joins TRBV9 to TRBJ2-3; TRBD2 might be the D (6 bases). CDR1 SGDLS and CDR2 YYNGEE come from the germline V gene. Between the trimmed V and J ends, which lost 0 bases and 6 bases, there was a span of 17 bases. The CDR3 extends over 16 amino acids. The CDR3 loop is CASSVDPGVHGDTQYF. The DNA of the CDR3 is TGTGCCAGCAGCGTAGATCCGGGAGTCCATGGGGATACGCAGTATTTT.

This clone came up once. Relative to the germline gene, one junction end is altered; a read error may explain this. The chain uses TRBV7-9 and TRBJ1-6, with D possibly being TRBD1 (6 bases). The CDR3 length is 15 residues. Germline CDR1 and CDR2: SEHNR and FQNEAQ (reference sequence). The CDR3 reads CSSSPDSTYNSPLHF. CDR3 bases: TGTTCCAGCAGCCCGGACAGTACCTATAATTCACCCCTCCACTTT.